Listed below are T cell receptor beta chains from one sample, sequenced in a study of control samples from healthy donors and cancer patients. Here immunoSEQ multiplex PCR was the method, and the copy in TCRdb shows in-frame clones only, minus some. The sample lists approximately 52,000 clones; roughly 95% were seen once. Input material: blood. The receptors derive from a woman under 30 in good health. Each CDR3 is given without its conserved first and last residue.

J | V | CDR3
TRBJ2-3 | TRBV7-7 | ASSPGGYTQY
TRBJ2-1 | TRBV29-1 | SASSGSYNEQF
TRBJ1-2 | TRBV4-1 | ASSPKDGDYGYT
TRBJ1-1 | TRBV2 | ASSEDYRTGEAF
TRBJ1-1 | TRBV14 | ASSFYGLTEAF
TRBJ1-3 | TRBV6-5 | ASSYSGPEIY
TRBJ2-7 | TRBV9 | ASSVAIGLTYEQY
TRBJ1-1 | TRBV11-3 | ASSLAGGNTEAF
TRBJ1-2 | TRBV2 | ASSENEGTGLNYGYT
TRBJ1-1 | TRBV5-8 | ASSLMIVRGPNTEAF
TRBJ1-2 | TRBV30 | AWRPKSPGYT
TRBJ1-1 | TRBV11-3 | ASSSDTNTEAF
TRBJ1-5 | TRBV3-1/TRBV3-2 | ASSFLDQPQH
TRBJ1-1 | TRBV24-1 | ATSAPSRQRKRAEAF
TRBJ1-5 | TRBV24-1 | ATGQGGSQPQH
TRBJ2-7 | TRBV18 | ASSPRGNEQY
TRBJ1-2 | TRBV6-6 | ASSQDGYT
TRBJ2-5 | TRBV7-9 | ASSLGQGDQETQY
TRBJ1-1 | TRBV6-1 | ASSETSEAF
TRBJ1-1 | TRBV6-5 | ASSYSRGNTEAF
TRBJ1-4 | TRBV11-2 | ASRAVGAANEKLF
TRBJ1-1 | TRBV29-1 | SGQGRDTEAF
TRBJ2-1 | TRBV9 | ANSAGLAVNNEQF
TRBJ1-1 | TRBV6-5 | ASPRKQDLNTEAF
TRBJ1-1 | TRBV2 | ASNVGYTEAF
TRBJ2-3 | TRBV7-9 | ASLERGGTPVNTQY
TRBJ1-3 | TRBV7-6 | ASSPSQRAGGNTIY
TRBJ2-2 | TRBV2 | ASSLNTGELF
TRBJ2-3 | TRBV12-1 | ASSFGDTSTDTQY
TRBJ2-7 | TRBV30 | AWSVGRVGEQY
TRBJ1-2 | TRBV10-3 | AISVKGSLVFYGYT
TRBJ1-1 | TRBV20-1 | SARGGIGAF
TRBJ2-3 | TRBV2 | ASSDGASSTDTQY
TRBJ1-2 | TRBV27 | ASHPGQGRGGYT
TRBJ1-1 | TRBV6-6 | ASRLAQLAF
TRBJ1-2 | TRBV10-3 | AISSTGNYGYT
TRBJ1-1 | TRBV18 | ASSPTTGPNTEAF
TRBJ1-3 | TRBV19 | ASKTPSSGNTIY
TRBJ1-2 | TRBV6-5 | ASSYRGTGNLYGYT
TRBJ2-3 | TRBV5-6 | ASSLGTSTNTDTQY